Listed here is a single T cell receptor (beta chain). This record belongs to a study of control samples from healthy donors and cancer patients. Libraries were prepared by immunoSEQ multiplex PCR; TCRdb keeps only in-frame clonotypes and omits some of them. The sample lists 140,000 or so clones, approximately 91% occurring once. Material: blood. The TCR originated in a man in his thirties or forties in good health.

The CDR3, as DNA: TGTGCCAGCAGTCCGACGGCAGGACAGGCCTACGAGCAGTACTTC. This gives the protein CASSPTAGQAYEQYF. V usage is TRBV28 and J usage is TRBJ2-7; 7 nucleotides agree with TRBD1. This CDR3 is 15 amino acids long. Germline CDR1 reads MDHEN; CDR2 reads SYDVKM. Losses at the gene ends were 5 bases for V and 2 bases for J; bases not matched to a gene: 9.